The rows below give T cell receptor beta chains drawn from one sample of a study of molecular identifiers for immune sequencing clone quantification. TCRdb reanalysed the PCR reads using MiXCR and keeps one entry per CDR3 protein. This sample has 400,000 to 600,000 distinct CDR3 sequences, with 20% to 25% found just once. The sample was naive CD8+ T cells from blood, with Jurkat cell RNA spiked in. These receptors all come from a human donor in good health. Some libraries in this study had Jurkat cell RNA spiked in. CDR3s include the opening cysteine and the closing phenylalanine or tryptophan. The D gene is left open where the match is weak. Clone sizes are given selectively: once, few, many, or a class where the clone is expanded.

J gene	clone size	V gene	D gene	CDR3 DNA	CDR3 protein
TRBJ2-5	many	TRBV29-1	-	TGCAGCGTCCTTTTGCAGGAGCAAGAGACCCAGTACTTC	CSVLLQEQETQYF
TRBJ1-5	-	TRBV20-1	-	TGCGGTGCTAGGCCCCCGAGGGGATATAGCAATCAGCCCCAGCATTTT	CGARPPRGYSNQPQHF
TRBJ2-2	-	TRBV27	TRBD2	TGTGCCAGCAGTTTAGGCGGGAGGGCGACCGGGGAGCTGTTTTTT	CASSLGGRATGELFF
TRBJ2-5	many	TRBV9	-	TGTGCCAGCAGCCCCTCTCTGGACTATGAGACCCAGTACTTC	CASSPSLDYETQYF
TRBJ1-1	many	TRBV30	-	TGTGCCTGGATACCCCCTGGAAGGGCGGTGTTGAGCGCTGAAGCTTTCTTT	CAWIPPGRAVLSAEAFF
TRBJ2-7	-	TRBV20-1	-	TGCAGTGCTAGTCGGCTCAACTACGAGCAGTACTTC	CSASRLNYEQYF
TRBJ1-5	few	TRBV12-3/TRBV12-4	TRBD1	TGTGCCAGCAGTTTAGGGGGACAGGATAGCAATCAGCCCCAGCATTTT	CASSLGGQDSNQPQHF
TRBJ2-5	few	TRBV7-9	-	TGTGCCAGCAGCTCAATGGTACAAGAGACCCAGTACTTC	CASSSMVQETQYF
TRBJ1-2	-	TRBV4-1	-	TGCGCCAGCAGCCAAGATCGGGTCAGGACAGCTAACTATGGCTACACCTTC	CASSQDRVRTANYGYTF
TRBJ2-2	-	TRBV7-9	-	TGTGCCAGCAGCCATGCGGCCCAGGCTCCCACCGGGGAGCTGTTTTTT	CASSHAAQAPTGELFF